This paragraph reports one T cell receptor (beta chain). Its antigen target is currently unknown. No much larger clone exists at a distance of one base, and base qualities are not known. Libraries were constructed by 5' RACE. TCRbeta was amplified by two rounds of PCR with Phusion High-Fidelity polymerase, and sample-specific barcodes were added in the primers. Template-switch cDNA synthesis with SMARTScribe reverse transcriptase and a TRBC-specific primer was used to generate TCRbeta libraries. The barcoded samples were pooled and then prepared using the NEBNext Ultra DNA Library Prep Kit for Illumina. Sequencing of libraries was performed on an Illumina MiSeq with the MiSeq reagent kit v2, 300 cycles. Per the authors' processing: Jemultiplexer demultiplexed the reads by barcode, and MiTCR with default parameters aligned the reads. VDJtools removed non-functional sequences, and clonotypes were defined by amino acid sequence, with clonotype frequencies based on assigned sequence reads. In the clonal space homeostasis analysis, clonotypes were grouped by frequency into over-represented (0.05-1), large, medium and small bins. TCRdb reanalyzed the raw reads on its own, using fastp at Q25 for trimming and MiXCR for clone calling, and kept in-frame beta chains. Every entry covers one CDR3 protein and lists the most common genes and DNA from its rows. The V and J calls shown here were made by TCRdb, not taken from the authors' results. The sample contains just under 1,500 distinct CDR3 sequences, roughly 65% of them found a single time. In total, the top ten clones hold just under 50% of the sample.

This sample is drawn from a study of MAIT cells during Salmonella Paratyphi A infection (dated by TCRdb to 2016 to 2017). For the wider study: Adult volunteers aged 18 to 60 ingested a single dose of 1-5x10^3 CFU of S. Paratyphi A strain NVGH308. Diagnosed volunteers received ciprofloxacin 500 mg twice daily for 14 days starting at diagnosis. What the work shows at the level of the full study, not this receptor alone: Although the availability of volunteer samples limited sample sizes, the sizes were judged adequate for detecting differences between groups. Compared with healthy controls, diagnosed volunteers had more expansion or contraction among the top five MAIT clonotypes (about 0.5 versus 0.13), a finding that suggests the repertoire is reshaped by infection. From baseline to mid-infection, the space taken up by over-represented MAIT clonotypes dropped significantly (roughly 0.17 to 0.10), whereas no significant difference was seen post-infection. MAIT cell TRBV usage was oligoclonal with a preference for TRBV20 and TRBV6, and infection did not appear to change this usage.

The CDR3 has 14 amino acids, counting the end cysteine and phenylalanine. This entry keeps only the CDR3 DNA: 42 bases, framed from base 1. CDR1 and CDR2 were assigned from the germline V gene (reference sequence) as SEHNR and FQNEAQ. V is shortened by 5 bases, J by 10 bases, and the region joining them spans 15 bases. What the time point label conveys for this sample: after infection, following antibiotic treatment. MAIT cells, defined as Valpha7.2+ CD161+ T cells, were identified and sorted by flow cytometry. Over time, circulating MAIT cell TCRbeta repertoires were profiled in more than five volunteers who came down with enteric fever following controlled oral challenge with live Salmonella Paratyphi A. MAIT cell samples were contributed by each diagnosed volunteer at pre-infection, mid-infection and post-infection timepoints. Enteric fever was diagnosed on the basis of Paratyphi A bacteremia and/or persistent fever above 38 degrees C lasting more than 12 hours. Challenged volunteers were diagnosed with infection sometime between day 4 and day 7 after challenge. For RNA extraction, between 5,000 and 10,000 MAIT cells from each sample were sorted straight into RNAqueous-Micro lysis buffer. Lymphoprep gradient centrifugation was used to isolate peripheral blood mononuclear cells from blood samples and leukocyte cones. Cell sorting used a BD FACSAria Fusion or BD FACSAria III sorter.

The sample was MAIT cells from blood, taken at the last sampling point of the challenge study. The chain is assembled from TRBV7-9 and TRBJ1-6, with a tentative D gene TRBD1 over 6 matching bases. This sequence was found in a person between 18 and 75 years old who was deliberately infected with Salmonella Paratyphi A in a paratyphoid fever challenge study. The encoded CDR3 is CASSRGQTGSPLHF. The sequenced DNA is TGTGCCAGCAGCCGCGGACAGACGGGATCACCCCTCCACTTT.